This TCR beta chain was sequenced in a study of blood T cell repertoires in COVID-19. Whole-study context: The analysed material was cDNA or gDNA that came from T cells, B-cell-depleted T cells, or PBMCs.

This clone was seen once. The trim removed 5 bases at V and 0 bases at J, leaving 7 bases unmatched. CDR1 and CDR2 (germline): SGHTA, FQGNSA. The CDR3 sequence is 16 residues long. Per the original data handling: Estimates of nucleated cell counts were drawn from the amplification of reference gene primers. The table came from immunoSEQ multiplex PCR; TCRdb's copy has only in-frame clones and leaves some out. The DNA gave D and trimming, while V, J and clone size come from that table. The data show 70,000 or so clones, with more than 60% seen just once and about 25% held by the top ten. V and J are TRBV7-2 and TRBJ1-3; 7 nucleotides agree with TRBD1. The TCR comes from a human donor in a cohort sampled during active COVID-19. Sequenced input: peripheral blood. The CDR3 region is CASSLGQARSGNTIYF. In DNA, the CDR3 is TGTGCCAGCAGCCTCGGACAGGCCCGCTCTGGAAACACCATATATTTT.